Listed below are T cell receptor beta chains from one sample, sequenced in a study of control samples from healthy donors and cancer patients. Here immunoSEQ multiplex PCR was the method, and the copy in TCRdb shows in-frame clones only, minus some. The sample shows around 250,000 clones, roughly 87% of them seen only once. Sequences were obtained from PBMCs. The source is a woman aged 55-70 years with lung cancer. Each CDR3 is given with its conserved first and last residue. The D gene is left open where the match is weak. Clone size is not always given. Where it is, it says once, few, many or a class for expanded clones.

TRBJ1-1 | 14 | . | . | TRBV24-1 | TGTGCCACCAGTGACCCCGGTGGTGGCACTGAAGCTTTCTTT | CATSDPGGGTEAFF
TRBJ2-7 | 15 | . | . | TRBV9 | TGTGCCAGCAGCCCTGAAGGTTTTTCGATCTACGAGCAGTACTTC | CASSPEGFSIYEQYF
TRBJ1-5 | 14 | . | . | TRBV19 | TGTGCCAGTAGTATAGGGAACCGCAATCAGCCCCAGCATTTT | CASSIGNRNQPQHF
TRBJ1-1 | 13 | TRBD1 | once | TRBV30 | TGTGCCTGGCAAGACAGGGGTTGGACTGAAGCTTTCTTT | CAWQDRGWTEAFF
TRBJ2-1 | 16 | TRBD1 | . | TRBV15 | TGTGCCACCAGCAGTCACGGGACAGGGGGCTGGAATGAGCAGTTCTTC | CATSSHGTGGWNEQFF
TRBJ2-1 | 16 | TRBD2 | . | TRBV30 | TGTGCCTGGACCAAGGGGACTAGCGGGAGGAACAATGAGCAGTTCTTC | CAWTKGTSGRNNEQFF
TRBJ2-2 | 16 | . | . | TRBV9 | TGTGCCAGCAGCCTCCGGGGACTGGGGGCCACCGGGGAGCTGTTTTTT | CASSLRGLGATGELFF
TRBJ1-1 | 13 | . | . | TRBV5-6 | TGTGCCAGCAGCTTTGTTACATCTAAAGGGGCTTTCTTT | CASSFVTSKGAFF
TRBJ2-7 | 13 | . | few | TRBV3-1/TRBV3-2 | TGTGCCAGCACAGGGGGGCAGGGCTACGAGCAGTACTTC | CASTGGQGYEQYF
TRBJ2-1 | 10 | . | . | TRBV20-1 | TGCAGTGCTGACGGTCCAATCCAGTTCTTC | CSADGPIQFF
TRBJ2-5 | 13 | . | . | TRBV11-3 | TGTGCCAGCAGCTTCAGGGGAGGGGAGACCCAGTACTTC | CASSFRGGETQYF
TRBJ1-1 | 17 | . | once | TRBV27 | TGTGCCAGCAGTCCCGCCATGGGGGATAAGGGTCACACTGAAGCTTTCTTT | CASSPAMGDKGHTEAFF
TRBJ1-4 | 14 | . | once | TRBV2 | TGTGCCAGCAGTGAAAGTCTTACTAATGAAAAACTGTTTTTT | CASSESLTNEKLFF
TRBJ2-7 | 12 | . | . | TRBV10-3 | TGTGCCTCCGAGGGATCGGCCTACGAGCAGTACTTC | CASEGSAYEQYF
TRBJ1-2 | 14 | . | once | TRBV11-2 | TGTGCCAGCAGCTTAGAGGGCGGTGGGGATGGCTACACCTTC | CASSLEGGGDGYTF
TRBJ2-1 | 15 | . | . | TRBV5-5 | TGTGCCAGCAGCTTGGATGGGATCCCAATGGATGAGCAGTTCTTC | CASSLDGIPMDEQFF
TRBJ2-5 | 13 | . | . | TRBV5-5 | TGTGCCAGCAGCTTTGCGTTCCAAGAGACCCAGTACTTC | CASSFAFQETQYF
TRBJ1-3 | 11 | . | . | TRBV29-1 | TGCAGCTACCGTGGGGGAAACACCATATATTTT | CSYRGGNTIYF
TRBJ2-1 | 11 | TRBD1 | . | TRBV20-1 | TGCACTTCAGGGGGCTACAATGAGCAGTTCTTC | CTSGGYNEQFF
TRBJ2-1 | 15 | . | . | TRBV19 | TGTGCCAGTAGTATGGAGGGGGGAGCGTACAATGAGCAGTTCTTC | CASSMEGGAYNEQFF
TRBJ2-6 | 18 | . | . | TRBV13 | TGTGCCAGCAGCTTAGGTAGGGGAAGCACCTCTGGGGCCAACGTCCTGACTTTC | CASSLGRGSTSGANVLTF
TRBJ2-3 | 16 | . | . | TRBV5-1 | TGCGCCAGCACCTGGAACCCCGTAACTAGCACAGATACGCAGTATTTT | CASTWNPVTSTDTQYF
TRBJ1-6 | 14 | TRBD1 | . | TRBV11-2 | TGTGCCAGCAGGGGACAGCTTACCAATTCACCCCTCCACTTT | CASRGQLTNSPLHF
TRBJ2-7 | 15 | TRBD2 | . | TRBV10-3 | TGTGCCATCAGTGAGCCGTCTAGCGGAACCTACGAGCAGTACTTC | CAISEPSSGTYEQYF
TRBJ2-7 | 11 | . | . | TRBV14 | TGTGCCAGCAGCCGAACCTACGAGCAGTACTTC | CASSRTYEQYF
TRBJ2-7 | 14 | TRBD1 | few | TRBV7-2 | TGTGCCAGCAGCCCCGGGACAGGGGTCGGCGAGCAGTACTTC | CASSPGTGVGEQYF
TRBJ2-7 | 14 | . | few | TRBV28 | TGTGCCAGCAGTTTAGCAGGCCAGTCCTACGAGCAGTACTTC | CASSLAGQSYEQYF
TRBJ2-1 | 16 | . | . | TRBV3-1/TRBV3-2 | TGTGCCAGCAGCCAAGATCGGCTAGCGTGGTACAATGAGCAGTTCTTC | CASSQDRLAWYNEQFF
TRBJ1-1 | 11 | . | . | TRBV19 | TGTGCCAGTCGTCGTAACACTGAAGCTTTCTTT | CASRRNTEAFF
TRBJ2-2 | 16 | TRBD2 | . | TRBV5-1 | TGCGCCAGCAGCTTGGTGCCGGGGGGGAACACCGGGGAGCTGTTTTTT | CASSLVPGGNTGELFF
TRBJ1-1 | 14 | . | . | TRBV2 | TGTGCCAGCACCCTAGGACGGGGGAACACTGAAGCTTTCTTT | CASTLGRGNTEAFF
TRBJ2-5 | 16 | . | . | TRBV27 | TGTGCCAGCAGTTTATCGAAGAACTCAGTGATAGAGACCCAGTACTTC | CASSLSKNSVIETQYF
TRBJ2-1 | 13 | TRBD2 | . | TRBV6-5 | TGTGCCAGCAGTTACTCGTCACTAGCGGGAAAGTTCTTC | CASSYSSLAGKFF
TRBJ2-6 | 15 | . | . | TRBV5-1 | TGCGCCAGCAGGAACAGGCGCGCTGGGGCCAACGTCCTGACTTTC | CASRNRRAGANVLTF
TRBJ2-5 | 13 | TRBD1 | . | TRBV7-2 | TGTGCCAGCAGCTTAGGGACAGGAGAGACCCAGTACTTC | CASSLGTGETQYF
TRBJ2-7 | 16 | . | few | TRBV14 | TGTGCCAGCAGCCAAGAAGTGCGGCCAGGGGCCGGCGAGCAGTACTTC | CASSQEVRPGAGEQYF
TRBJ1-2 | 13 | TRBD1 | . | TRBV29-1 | TGCAGCGTTGGACAGGGGGGAGACTATGGCTACACCTTC | CSVGQGGDYGYTF
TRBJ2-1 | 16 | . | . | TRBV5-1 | TGCGCCAGCAGCAATCTGCCGGGAGAAACCTACAATGAGCAGTTCTTC | CASSNLPGETYNEQFF
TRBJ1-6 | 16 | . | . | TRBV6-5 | TGTGCCAGCAGTTTCTCAAGGAGCTCCTATAATTCACCCCTCCACTTT | CASSFSRSSYNSPLHF
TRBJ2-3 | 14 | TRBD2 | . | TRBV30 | TGTGCCTGGAGTGGGGGACTAGCTAGCGATACGCAGTATTTT | CAWSGGLASDTQYF
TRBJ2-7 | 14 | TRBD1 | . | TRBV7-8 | TGTGCCAGCAACTACCGGACAGGCTCCTACGAGCAGTACTTC | CASNYRTGSYEQYF
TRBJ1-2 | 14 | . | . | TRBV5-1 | TGCGCCAGCAGCTTGGGTTCTCAAACAGGAGGCTACACCTTC | CASSLGSQTGGYTF
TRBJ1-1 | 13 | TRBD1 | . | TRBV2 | TGTGCCAGCACCCAGGGACAGGGGGCATCAGCTTTCTTT | CASTQGQGASAFF
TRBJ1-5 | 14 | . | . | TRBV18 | TGTGCCAGCTCATTTTACGGGGTAAGTCAGCCCCAGCATTTT | CASSFYGVSQPQHF
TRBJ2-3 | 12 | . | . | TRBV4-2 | TGTGCCAGCAGCCGCCACACAGATACGCAGTATTTT | CASSRHTDTQYF
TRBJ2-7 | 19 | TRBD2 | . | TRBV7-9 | TGTGCCAGCAGCTTAGCGCTCTGGCGGGAGTCATCCCCTGCCTACGAGCAGTACTTC | CASSLALWRESSPAYEQYF
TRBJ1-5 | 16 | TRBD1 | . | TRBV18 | TGTGCCAGCTCACCCGGACAGGGAGGGCTTAATCAGCCCCAGCATTTT | CASSPGQGGLNQPQHF
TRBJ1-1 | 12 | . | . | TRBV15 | TGTGCCACCAGCAGAGAGGGTGGTGAAGCTTTCTTT | CATSREGGEAFF
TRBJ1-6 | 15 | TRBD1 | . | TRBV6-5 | TGTGCCAGCAGTTACGCAGGGGGCATGGATTCACCCCTCCACTTT | CASSYAGGMDSPLHF
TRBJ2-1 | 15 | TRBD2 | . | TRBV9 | TGTGCCAGCAGCGTGGGCGGGGGTGCCTACAATGAGCAGTTCTTC | CASSVGGGAYNEQFF
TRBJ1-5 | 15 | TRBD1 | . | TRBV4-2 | TGTGCCAGCAGCCAGGGACAGGCCCTCCATCAGCCCCAGCATTTT | CASSQGQALHQPQHF
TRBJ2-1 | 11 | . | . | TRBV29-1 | TGCAGCGTTGGTGGGTCCCTTGAGCAGTTCTTC | CSVGGSLEQFF
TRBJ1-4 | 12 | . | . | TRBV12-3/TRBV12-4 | TGTGCCAGCAGTTTAGCGCGGGGAGAACTGTTTTTT | CASSLARGELFF
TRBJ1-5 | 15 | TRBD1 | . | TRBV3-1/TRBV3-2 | TGTGCCAGCAGCCCAGGGACAGGGTACAATCAGCCCCAGCATTTT | CASSPGTGYNQPQHF
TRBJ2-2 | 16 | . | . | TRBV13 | TGTGCCAGCAGCTTAGGCGCGGGACCGAACACCGGGGAGCTGTTTTTT | CASSLGAGPNTGELFF
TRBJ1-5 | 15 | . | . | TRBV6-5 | TGTGCCAGCAGGATGCGCAGGGTGAGCAATCAGCCCCAGCATTTT | CASRMRRVSNQPQHF
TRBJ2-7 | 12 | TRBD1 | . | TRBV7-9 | TGTGCCAGCAGCCACACAGGGGGGGAGCAGTACTTC | CASSHTGGEQYF